These T cell receptor beta chains were read from a single sample in a study of T cells after yellow fever vaccination. TCRdb reprocessed the 5' RACE reads with MiXCR, giving one entry per CDR3 protein. The table lists 200,000 to 300,000 distinct CDR3 sequences, around 13% of them singletons. The source material was CD4+ T cells sorted from PBMCs, sampled 45 days after the yellow fever booster vaccination. These TCRs come from a man aged 30-40 years who received the YFV17D yellow fever vaccine. Both conserved end residues are part of each CDR3. D genes are given only for firm matches. Rows give clone size only sometimes, using once, few, many, or a class for an expanded clone.

size	J	D	V	CDR3	DNA
NA	TRBJ2-7	NA	TRBV12-3/TRBV12-4	CASSFNSANSYEQYF	TGTGCCAGCAGTTTTAATAGCGCAAACTCCTACGAGCAGTACTTC
NA	TRBJ2-5	TRBD1	TRBV12-5	CASGLNGQVETQYF	TGTGCTAGTGGTTTGAACGGACAGGTAGAGACCCAGTACTTC
NA	TRBJ2-5	TRBD2	TRBV6-1	CASSPGTSGFQETQYF	TGTGCCAGCAGTCCAGGGACTAGCGGGTTCCAAGAGACCCAGTACTTC
NA	TRBJ2-2	TRBD2	TRBV10-2	CASRRTSGRQGTGELFF	TGCGCCAGCAGACGGACTAGCGGGAGACAGGGCACCGGGGAGCTGTTTTTT
many	TRBJ2-5	TRBD1	TRBV7-2	CASSLGWPGQGQETQYF	TGTGCCAGCAGCTTAGGCTGGCCGGGACAGGGACAAGAGACCCAGTACTTC
NA	TRBJ2-5	TRBD2	TRBV12-3/TRBV12-4	CASSLHGSGEETQYF	TGTGCCAGCAGTTTACATGGGAGCGGGGAAGAGACCCAGTACTTC
few	TRBJ2-1	TRBD1	TRBV10-3	CAISDIRDSLNEQFF	TGTGCCATCAGTGATATCCGGGACAGCCTCAATGAGCAGTTCTTC
few	TRBJ2-3	TRBD2	TRBV5-1	CASSLTHGRLAGADTQYF	TGCGCCAGCAGCTTGACTCACGGACGACTAGCGGGAGCAGATACGCAGTATTTT
few	TRBJ1-2	NA	TRBV7-9	CASSPLPSSHGYTF	TGTGCCAGCAGCCCCCTCCCATCGTCACATGGCTACACCTTC
few	TRBJ2-3	TRBD2	TRBV4-3	CASSQDATSGSTDTQYF	TGCGCCAGCAGCCAAGATGCGACTAGCGGAAGCACAGATACGCAGTATTTT
NA	TRBJ2-7	NA	TRBV12-3/TRBV12-4	CASSSGFRGTSSYEQYF	TGTGCCAGCAGTTCGGGATTCCGAGGGACTTCCTCCTACGAGCAGTACTTC
many	TRBJ2-3	NA	TRBV29-1	CSVEDSGDTQYF	TGCAGCGTCGAGGATAGCGGAGATACGCAGTATTTT
few	TRBJ1-1	NA	TRBV12-3/TRBV12-4	CASSLKGGDTEAFF	TGTGCCAGCAGTCTCAAGGGGGGCGACACTGAAGCTTTCTTT
few	TRBJ1-1	NA	TRBV7-2	CASSSRAVIEAFF	TGTGCCAGCAGCTCCCGGGCAGTCATTGAAGCTTTCTTT
NA	TRBJ2-5	TRBD1	TRBV20-1	CSAMYRGLETQYF	TGCAGTGCTATGTACAGGGGGCTGGAGACCCAGTACTTC
many	TRBJ1-1	NA	TRBV7-2	CASRSRENTEAFF	TGTGCCAGCAGATCCAGAGAGAACACTGAAGCTTTCTTT
NA	TRBJ2-1	NA	TRBV24-1	CATSDLRVSSYNEQFF	TGTGCCACCAGTGATTTAAGGGTGAGCTCCTACAATGAGCAGTTCTTC
few	TRBJ2-6	NA	TRBV11-2	CASSLGTFLFSSGANVLTF	TGTGCCAGCAGCTTAGGCACCTTTCTCTTCAGCTCTGGGGCCAACGTCCTGACTTTC
many	TRBJ2-7	TRBD1	TRBV18	CASSLGQGAGEQYF	TGTGCCAGCTCCCTGGGACAGGGGGCGGGCGAGCAGTACTTC
few	TRBJ2-5	NA	TRBV29-1	CSVRPGLQETQYF	TGCAGCGTGCGCCCGGGGTTACAAGAGACCCAGTACTTC
few	TRBJ2-2	NA	TRBV18	CASSRGPASNTGELFF	TGTGCCAGCTCACGGGGCCCGGCCTCGAATACCGGGGAGCTGTTTTTT
few	TRBJ2-3	TRBD2	TRBV5-1	CASSLVAGVLDTQYF	TGCGCCAGCAGCTTGGTAGCGGGAGTTCTAGATACGCAGTATTTT
NA	TRBJ2-3	TRBD2	TRBV20-1	CSARLASGTDTQYF	TGCAGTGCCCGACTGGCTAGCGGTACAGATACGCAGTATTTT
many	TRBJ2-7	NA	TRBV5-5	CASSSQTTGRGQYF	TGTGCCAGCAGCTCCCAAACAACAGGCCGGGGGCAGTACTTC
NA	TRBJ2-1	TRBD2	TRBV6-1	CASRSQREWDEQFF	TGTGCCAGCAGGTCTCAGCGGGAGTGGGATGAGCAGTTCTTC
NA	TRBJ1-5	NA	TRBV3-1	CASSPERNQPQHF	TGTGCCAGCAGCCCCGAGCGTAATCAGCCCCAGCATTTT
few	TRBJ2-1	NA	TRBV5-1	CASSLVQGEDEQFF	TGCGCCAGCAGCTTGGTTCAGGGTGAGGATGAGCAGTTCTTC
NA	TRBJ2-1	NA	TRBV20-1	CSARDASSLISYNEQFF	TGCAGTGCTAGAGATGCGTCTAGCCTTATCTCCTACAATGAGCAGTTCTTC
few	TRBJ1-1	NA	TRBV28	CASSLVVQTLAFF	TGTGCCAGCAGTTTAGTAGTCCAGACCCTAGCTTTCTTT
NA	TRBJ2-7	NA	TRBV12-3/TRBV12-4	CASSPGWEQYF	TGTGCCAGCAGCCCCGGTTGGGAGCAGTACTTC
NA	TRBJ2-5	NA	TRBV29-1	CSVGLGPVQETQYF	TGCAGCGTTGGTTTAGGGCCGGTTCAAGAGACCCAGTACTTC
few	TRBJ1-2	TRBD1	TRBV20-1	CSASDRGGGYTF	TGCAGTGCCTCGGACAGGGGAGGTGGCTACACCTTC
few	TRBJ2-7	NA	TRBV20-1	CSTSLGYEQYF	TGCAGTACAAGTTTGGGTTACGAGCAGTACTTC
NA	TRBJ2-3	NA	TRBV7-2	CASSLVTVTDTQYF	TGTGCCAGCAGCTTGGTGACGGTCACAGATACGCAGTATTTT
few	TRBJ2-4	NA	TRBV3-1	CASSQGGQKNIQYF	TGTGCCAGCAGCCAAGGTGGCCAGAAAAACATTCAGTACTTC
NA	TRBJ2-1	TRBD2	TRBV7-8	CASSLGWSGRGEQFF	TGTGCCAGCAGCTTAGGTTGGAGCGGGAGAGGTGAGCAGTTCTTC
NA	TRBJ2-3	TRBD2	TRBV5-1	CASSLLLAGRADTQYF	TGCGCCAGCAGCTTGCTGCTAGCGGGAAGGGCAGATACGCAGTATTTT
few	TRBJ1-1	NA	TRBV12-3/TRBV12-4	CASSWALNTEAFF	TGTGCCAGCAGTTGGGCACTGAACACTGAAGCTTTCTTT
few	TRBJ2-3	NA	TRBV4-3	CASSQVFRWGGTDTQYF	TGCGCCAGCAGCCAAGTCTTCCGCTGGGGGGGCACAGATACGCAGTATTTT
few	TRBJ2-2	NA	TRBV7-2	CASSLSGSFTGELFF	TGTGCCAGCAGCCTCAGTGGGTCGTTCACCGGGGAGCTGTTTTTT